The 10 T cell receptor beta chains reported below all come from one sample, sequenced in a study of monozygotic twins with cystic fibrosis (dated by TCRdb to the early 2020s). Libraries were prepared through the immunoSEQ multiplex PCR assay. TCRdb mirrors the immuneACCESS table, restricted to in-frame sequences. Some clones are absent from its copies; in checked studies, under half trace to an unresolved V gene, and the reason for the others is unknown. Present in this sample are just over 35,000 clones, around nine tenths of which were seen just once. The top ten hold roughly 0.19% of the sample. Sequencing used blood. The source of these receptors is a boy between 2 and 15 years old with cystic fibrosis.

This rearrangement joins TRBV6-5 to TRBJ1-5, with TRBD1 as a possible D gene (6 bases). This CDR3 has 16 amino acids. The germline V and J ends were trimmed by 4 bases and 2 bases, with 15 bases remaining between them. The germline CDR1 and CDR2 sequences are MNHEY and SVGAGI. The CDR3 here is CASSSGQTVRNQPQHF. The DNA for the CDR3 is TGTGCCAGCAGTTCCGGACAGACCGTACGCAATCAGCCCCAGCATTTT.

The chain couples TRBV13 to TRBJ2-3; a weak D match, TRBD2 (6 bases). V lost 11 bases and J 6 bases, leaving 15 bases between the germline ends. The CDR3 runs to 12 residues. Germline-derived CDR1 and CDR2 are PRHDT and FYEKMQ (reference sequence). CDR3 sequence reads: CASGGSLDTQYF. CDR3 sequence (DNA): TGTGCCTCCGGGGGTAGCTTGGATACGCAGTATTTT.

The chain recombines TRBV7-2 with TRBJ2-3, with unresolved D. The CDR3 is 13 amino acids. From germline, CDR1 is SGHTA and CDR2 FQGNSA. V was clipped by 1 base and J by 5 bases, with 7 bases between them. Written as DNA, the CDR3 is TGTGCCAGCAGCTTAGGGCCAGAAGATACGCAGTATTTT. This sequence encodes CASSLGPEDTQYF. Variable domain in full (rest from reference TRBV7-2 and TRBJ2-3): GAGVSQSPSNKVTEKGKDVELRCDPISGHTALYWYRQSLGQGLEFLIYFQGNSAPDKSGLPSDRFSAERTGGSVSTLTIQRTQQEDSAVYLCASSLGPEDTQYFGPGTRLTVL.

J is TRBJ1-2 and V is TRBV6-1; the D is unclear. V shed 6 bases and J shed 6 bases, with 14 bases lying between them. The CDR3 runs to 13 residues. Germline CDR1 reads MNHNS; CDR2 reads SASEGT. This CDR3 reads CASSPTRRDGYTF. In DNA, the CDR3 is TGTGCCAGCAGCCCTACCAGACGGGATGGCTACACCTTC.

This clone was seen only once. The rearrangement joins TRBV6-6 to TRBJ2-7; 9 nucleotides match TRBD1. The germline V gene encodes CDR1 MNHNY and CDR2 SVGAGI (reference sequence). The CDR3 covers 13 residues. Losses at the gene ends were 7 bases for V and 2 bases for J; bases not matched to a gene: 3. CDR3 in DNA: TGTGCCAGCACGGGGACAGGGCCCTACGAGCAGTACTTC. Protein sequence: CASTGTGPYEQYF.

The chain uses TRBV5-5 and TRBJ1-2; 9 bases fit TRBD1. Trimming removed 4 bases from V and 5 bases from J; junction bases left unmatched: 15. The CDR3 is made up of 17 amino acids. Germline-derived CDR1 and CDR2 are SGHKS and YYEKEE (reference sequence). DNA of the CDR3: TGTGCCAGCAGCCCGATAGCCGCCTGGGACAGGGAATATGGCTACACCTTC. Translation: CASSPIAAWDREYGYTF.

The V and J genes are TRBV9 and TRBJ1-6; TRBD1 matches at 7 bases. The J segment lost 10 bases and the V segment lost 3 bases, leaving 7 bases of the junction unmatched. This CDR3 has 14 residues. Germline V gives CDR1 SGDLS, CDR2 YYNGEE. CDR3 amino acids: CASSGDRAGSPLHF. DNA of the CDR3: TGTGCCAGCAGCGGCGACAGGGCAGGCTCACCCCTCCACTTT.

J is TRBJ1-3 and V is TRBV4-2, with D uncertain. There are 10 residues in the CDR3. Deletions cut 4 bases from V and 8 bases from J, with 3 bases between. In germline, CDR1 is LGHNA, CDR2 YNFKEQ. CDR3 bases: TGTGCCAGCAGCCGAGACACCATATATTTT. Its translation is CASSRDTIYF.

J is TRBJ2-1 and V is TRBV14; TRBD2 aligns across 8 bases. The CDR3 length is 16 residues. The V gene's germline CDR1 is SGHDN and CDR2 FVKESK. V was clipped by 1 base and J by 6 bases; unmatched bases: 8. CDR3 in amino acids: CASSQGGGGIPNEQFF. CDR3 in DNA: TGTGCCAGCAGCCAAGGAGGCGGGGGGATTCCCAATGAGCAGTTCTTC.

This chain joins TRBV6-6 and TRBJ1-5, with TRBD1 as a possible D gene (6 bases). Trimming cost V 11 bases and J 2 bases, with 13 bases left between them. This CDR3 comprises 13 residues. Germline lookup yields CDR1 MNHNY and CDR2 SVGAGI (reference sequence). The CDR3 protein is CAAGGGGNQPQHF. The CDR3 DNA reads TGTGCCGCCGGAGGGGGGGGCAATCAGCCCCAGCATTTT.